This T cell receptor beta chain was captured in a study of blood T cell repertoires in COVID-19. Study-wide background: The United States, Italy and Spain were the sources of the acute and convalescent COVID-19 samples.

V was pared by 1 base and J by 1 base, with 12 bases between. This CDR3 is built from 16 residues. Germline CDR1 is SGDLS and CDR2 is YYNGEE. Here immunoSEQ multiplex PCR was the method, and the copy in TCRdb shows in-frame clones only, minus some. This table holds around 95,000 clones, about 80% found once. Material: peripheral blood. The TCR originated in a woman between 65 and 79 years old with acute or convalescent COVID-19. The chain uses TRBV9 and TRBJ1-3; a possible D gene is TRBD1 (5 bases). CDR3 sequence (DNA): TGTGCCAGCAGCGTAACTGACAGTTCGTCTGGAAACACCATATATTTT. Translating it yields CASSVTDSSSGNTIYF.